This is a list of T cell receptor beta chains from one sample in a study of high-grade serous ovarian cancer treatment subgroups. Assay: immunoSEQ multiplex PCR; the TCRdb copy retains only in-frame clones and omits some. The table lists about 16,000 clones, almost 75% of them singletons. The sequencing sample was made of tumor tissue. All receptors derive from a human donor with high-grade serous ovarian cancer. Each CDR3 is given with its conserved first and last residue. Each record gives: D gene, clone size, V gene, J gene, CDR3 DNA, CDR3 protein. D genes are given only for firm matches. Expanded clones are given a class, and other clones once, few, many or no size at all.

d_gene: .; abundance: .; v_gene: TRBV19; j_gene: TRBJ1-5; CDR3nt: TGTGCCAGTAGTATAGGGAAACAGTCAAATCAGCCCCAGCATTTT; CDR3aa: CASSIGKQSNQPQHF
d_gene: .; abundance: .; v_gene: TRBV28; j_gene: TRBJ2-3; CDR3nt: TGTGCCAGCAGTTTTAGGGCAGTCAGCACAGATACGCAGTATTTT; CDR3aa: CASSFRAVSTDTQYF
d_gene: TRBD1; abundance: .; v_gene: TRBV27; j_gene: TRBJ1-3; CDR3nt: TGTGCCAGCAGTCCGGGACAGGTCCGGCGCTTCTCTGGAAACACCATATATTTT; CDR3aa: CASSPGQVRRFSGNTIYF
d_gene: TRBD1; abundance: .; v_gene: TRBV6-5; j_gene: TRBJ1-5; CDR3nt: TGTGCCAGCAGTCCGGGACAGGGGGCATCTCAGCCCCAGCATTTT; CDR3aa: CASSPGQGASQPQHF
d_gene: .; abundance: .; v_gene: TRBV18; j_gene: TRBJ2-7; CDR3nt: TGTGCCAGCTCACAGGGAACCGAGCAGTACTTC; CDR3aa: CASSQGTEQYF
d_gene: .; abundance: .; v_gene: TRBV30; j_gene: TRBJ2-7; CDR3nt: TGTGCCTGGACTGTCGGGTTCTCCTACGAGCAGTACTTC; CDR3aa: CAWTVGFSYEQYF
d_gene: TRBD1; abundance: .; v_gene: TRBV2; j_gene: TRBJ1-6; CDR3nt: TGTGCCAGCAGGTCGTTCGGGACAGCTAATTCACCCCTCCACTTT; CDR3aa: CASRSFGTANSPLHF
d_gene: TRBD2; abundance: .; v_gene: TRBV19; j_gene: TRBJ2-5; CDR3nt: TGTGCCAGTAGTATAGTCCAGGGAGGGGAGACCCAGTACTTC; CDR3aa: CASSIVQGGETQYF
d_gene: .; abundance: .; v_gene: TRBV27; j_gene: TRBJ1-5; CDR3nt: TGTGCCAGCAGTTTAAGTGATAGCAATCAGCCCCAGCATTTT; CDR3aa: CASSLSDSNQPQHF
d_gene: .; abundance: once; v_gene: TRBV11-2; j_gene: TRBJ1-5; CDR3nt: TGTGCCAGCAGCTTGGCAGGGGGCAATCAGCCCCAGCATTTT; CDR3aa: CASSLAGGNQPQHF
d_gene: .; abundance: .; v_gene: TRBV19; j_gene: TRBJ1-1; CDR3nt: TGTGCCAGTAGCTTGGGTCGAGAAGCTTTCTTT; CDR3aa: CASSLGREAFF
d_gene: .; abundance: .; v_gene: TRBV10-3; j_gene: TRBJ2-3; CDR3nt: TGTGCCATCAGTATAGGGGCCCTCGAAAAGGCCGGAACGCAGTATTTT; CDR3aa: CAISIGALEKAGTQYF
d_gene: .; abundance: .; v_gene: TRBV19; j_gene: TRBJ1-1; CDR3nt: TGTGCCAGTAGTATCTGGACGGAAGCTTTCTTT; CDR3aa: CASSIWTEAFF
d_gene: .; abundance: .; v_gene: TRBV6-1; j_gene: TRBJ1-3; CDR3nt: TGTGCCAGCAGTGACAAACGGACCTCTGGAAACACCATATATTTT; CDR3aa: CASSDKRTSGNTIYF
d_gene: .; abundance: .; v_gene: TRBV7-9; j_gene: TRBJ2-3; CDR3nt: TGTGCCAGCAGCGTCGGGACAACTACAGATACGCAGTATTTT; CDR3aa: CASSVGTTTDTQYF
d_gene: .; abundance: .; v_gene: TRBV11-3; j_gene: TRBJ2-7; CDR3nt: TGTGCCAGCAGCCAGGTCGTCTCAGAGCAGTACTTC; CDR3aa: CASSQVVSEQYF
d_gene: TRBD1; abundance: once; v_gene: TRBV25-1; j_gene: TRBJ2-7; CDR3nt: TGTGCCAGCAGGGGGACAGGGAGGACCTACGAGCAGTACTTC; CDR3aa: CASRGTGRTYEQYF
d_gene: .; abundance: .; v_gene: TRBV4-3; j_gene: TRBJ2-7; CDR3nt: TGCGCCAGCAGCCTGAGCAGGGGAAGAGGGTACGAGCAGTACTTC; CDR3aa: CASSLSRGRGYEQYF
d_gene: .; abundance: .; v_gene: TRBV29-1; j_gene: TRBJ2-2; CDR3nt: TGCAGCGCAAAGGGGGCCGGGGAGCTGTTTTTT; CDR3aa: CSAKGAGELFF
d_gene: .; abundance: .; v_gene: TRBV28; j_gene: TRBJ2-7; CDR3nt: TGTGCCAGCAGTTTAGCGGACCGTTACGAGCAGTACTTC; CDR3aa: CASSLADRYEQYF